These T cell receptor beta chains were read from a single sample in a study of blood T cell repertoires in COVID-19. Profiled with immunoSEQ multiplex PCR; TCRdb holds only in-frame clones, not every one. This table has roughly 250,000 clones, around 90% appearing once. The sequencing input was PBMCs or T cells enriched from blood (not recorded which). These receptors came from a woman aged 30 to 39 with acute COVID-19. CDR3s include the opening cysteine and the closing phenylalanine or tryptophan. A D gene is named only where the DNA matches it firmly.

TRBD1,TRBJ1-2,TRBV30,CAWGTGTGDYGYTF
TRBD1,TRBJ2-1,TRBV19,CATRQGGYEQFF
TRBD1,TRBJ2-1,TRBV27,CASILRDRDNEQFF
.,TRBJ1-1,TRBV28,CASSLAADTEAFF
TRBD2,TRBJ2-1,TRBV7-3,CASSFTSGSYNEQFF
.,TRBJ2-5,TRBV21-1,CASSPRVGAEETQYF
TRBD1,TRBJ1-5,TRBV7-4,CASRPRTGDNQPQHF
TRBD1,TRBJ1-5,TRBV6-6,CASSLTGGDQPQHF
.,TRBJ2-2,TRBV5-1,CASSLEGGGPNTGELFF
TRBD2,TRBJ2-3,TRBV6-5,CASSYSRAGATDTQYF
.,TRBJ1-2,TRBV5-6,CASSLPTANYGYTF
.,TRBJ2-1,TRBV28,CASSLAGASSYNEQFF
.,TRBJ1-1,TRBV7-9,CATRGDTNTEAFF
TRBD1,TRBJ2-5,TRBV28,CAGASGQGETQYF
.,TRBJ1-2,TRBV16,CASSQAFRQANYGYTF
TRBD2,TRBJ2-3,TRBV10-3,CAIRLTSGSSDTQYF
TRBD2,TRBJ2-1,TRBV7-3,CASSLIAGAYNEQFF
TRBD1,TRBJ1-1,TRBV2,CASQQTGAGAFF
.,TRBJ1-2,TRBV13,CASSLAQAWVHGYTF
.,TRBJ2-3,TRBV9,CAAGRGGEGDTQYF
.,TRBJ2-3,TRBV9,CASSAGFSTDTQYF
TRBD1,TRBJ1-2,TRBV29-1,CSVELISGGRGYTF
TRBD1,TRBJ1-4,TRBV19,CASNRGQANEKLFF
TRBD1,TRBJ1-2,TRBV5-8,CASSLGTGGPTHGYTF
.,TRBJ2-7,TRBV11-2,CASSLPTGAYEQYF
.,TRBJ1-1,TRBV5-4,CASSHGGGWLEVTEAFF
TRBD1,TRBJ1-2,TRBV19,CASSTRQGVGDGYTF
.,TRBJ2-7,TRBV30,CAWSVLQGLGEQYF
TRBD1,TRBJ2-1,TRBV4-3,CASSQDRQGAGEQFF
.,TRBJ2-3,TRBV9,CASSVGGGSSTDTQYF
TRBD2,TRBJ2-1,TRBV4-2,CASSQATSGYNEQFF
.,TRBJ2-7,TRBV10-3,CATKTDYYEQYF
TRBD1,TRBJ1-1,TRBV5-6,CASSYTTGNMNTEAFF
TRBD1,TRBJ2-5,TRBV2,CATTGSQETQYF
TRBD1,TRBJ2-7,TRBV28,CASSPTSTGGYYEQYF
TRBD2,TRBJ2-7,TRBV5-5,CASSSHPGRDEQYF
.,TRBJ2-1,TRBV12-5,CASGLVPLVGDPDEQFF
.,TRBJ2-5,TRBV29-1,CSVEVGGPPVQETQYF
.,TRBJ2-7,TRBV19,CASSIVPREQQIPYEQYF
TRBD2,TRBJ2-7,TRBV9,CASSLGTSASWEQYF
.,TRBJ1-4,TRBV2,CASRPSMQVSAFNEKLFF
.,TRBJ1-6,TRBV5-6,CASSQRDRYNSPLHF
TRBD1,TRBJ1-2,TRBV7-9,CASSSRTGKAGGYTF
TRBD2,TRBJ2-2,TRBV3-1/TRBV3-2,CASSPWRGGVTGELFF
.,TRBJ2-5,TRBV12-5,CASGLPPEETQYF
.,TRBJ2-1,TRBV21-1,CASSTAGITPVDEQFF